What follows are 3 T cell receptor beta chains derived from one specimen sequenced in a study of CD8 T cells in ankylosing spondylitis. General study results and limits: Within ankylosing spondylitis blood, a TCR beta motif made up of roughly eight highly homologous variants appeared to be characteristic.

TCRdb fed the 5' RACE reads into MiXCR, producing one record per CDR3 protein. The table shows fewer than 550,000 distinct CDR3 sequences, with less than 6% occurring only once. Antigen specificity for these receptors is unknown. The source material was blood, either unsorted or a sorted T cell fraction (not recorded which). The receptors here all came from a male donor with ankylosing spondylitis.

This clonotype occurred many times. V is TRBV12-3 or TRBV12-4 and J is TRBJ1-4, with TRBD1 identical over 8 bases. J gave up 5 bases and V 4 bases, and 3 bases lay outside the gene matches. This CDR3 has 14 residues. The CDR3 bases are TGTGCCAGCAGTTCAGGGGGCCCGAATGAAAAACTGTTTTTT. The encoded protein is CASSSGGPNEKLFF.

This clonotype was counted ten times or more. The chain is built from TRBV20-1 and TRBJ1-5; 7 nucleotides line up with TRBD1. Germline CDR1 is DFQATT and CDR2 is SNEGSKA (reference sequence). V lost 5 bases to trimming and J lost 5 bases; unmatched junction nucleotides: 6. CDR3 size: 13 residues. The CDR3 protein is CSAGRDSDQPQHF. The CDR3 DNA follows: TGCAGTGCTGGCCGGGACAGCGATCAGCCCCAGCATTTT.

Ten or more counts support this clonotype. V usage is TRBV7-9 and J usage is TRBJ1-3; D perhaps matches TRBD1 (5 bases). This CDR3 region has 14 residues. CDR1 is SEHNR, CDR2 FQNEAQ, per germline (reference sequence). V was cut by 5 bases and J by 4 bases, with 12 bases left in between. The CDR3 bases are TGTGCCAGCAGCATGACAGTCGGAGGAAACACCATATATTTT. This encodes CASSMTVGGNTIYF.